This T cell receptor beta chain was recovered during a study of cutaneous CD30+ T cell lymphoproliferative disorder and hepatitis E (dated by TCRdb to between 2017 and 2018). Via the germline V gene, CDR1 is SGHTA and CDR2 FQGNSA. At the junction V is shortened by 4 bases and J by 0 bases; bases outside the gene matches: 12. The CDR3 contains 19 residues, cysteine and phenylalanine counted. Left in the record is the CDR3 DNA by itself, 57 bases read in frame from the first base. As for this clone: Its antigen is unknown. No base quality values were provided; no much bigger clone lies one nucleotide off.

Library prep was done by the immunoSEQ multiplex PCR assay. As stored in TCRdb, this immuneACCESS dataset retains in-frame rearrangements with V and J assigned. A fraction of the clones does not appear; measured against another copy, unresolved V genes explain less than half of the discrepancy, and the remainder lacks a known reason. In this sample the table shows 6,500 to 9,500 clones, less than 80% of which occur a single time. The ten largest clones capture under 1.4% of the sample. This sequence originates from a human donor with a cutaneous T cell lymphoproliferative disorder associated with hepatitis E virus. Sequencing input: blood. The sequence joins TRBV7-2 to TRBJ2-5; 12 of the junction bases match TRBD2. The CDR3 in this case is CASSSKATSGRTYQETQYF. The DNA sequence is TGTGCCAGCAGCTCAAAGGCCACTAGCGGGAGGACGTACCAAGAGACCCAGTACTTC.